These 7 T cell receptor beta chains share one sample of origin, sequenced in a study of graft-versus-host responses after intestinal transplantation. Their antigens remain unidentified. The protocol was immunoSEQ multiplex PCR, while the TCRdb copy is restricted to in-frame clones and leaves out a portion. Here the sample spans some 39,000 clones, roughly 95% being singletons. The sample consisted of unstimulated CD8+ T cells sorted from spleen or lymph node cells, taken before transplant. The origin of the receptors is a human donor who was the organ donor for an intestinal transplant.

CDR3 sequence: CASSPPGEQYF. CDR3 DNA: TGTGCCAGCTCACCACCTGGGGAGCAGTACTTC. The chain couples TRBV18 to TRBJ2-7; unclear D gene. The length of the CDR3 is 11 residues. V shed 0 bases and J shed 7 bases, with 4 bases lying between them. Germline CDR1 is KGHSH and CDR2 is LQKENI.

The J gene is TRBJ2-3, the V gene TRBV5-4, with D perhaps TRBD2 (5 bases). Germline CDR1 and CDR2: SGHNT and YYREEE (reference sequence). V was cut by 4 bases and J by 3 bases, with 6 bases left in between. The CDR3 runs to 12 residues. CDR3 nucleotides: TGTGCCAGCAGCCGAGGGACAGATACGCAGTATTTT. Residues: CASSRGTDTQYF.

This clone occurred once. The rearrangement links TRBV5-4 to TRBJ2-7; D may match TRBD1 or TRBD2 (5 bases each). V was trimmed by 2 bases and J by 2 bases, leaving 11 bases between them. CDR1 and CDR2 from the germline V gene are SGHNT and YYREEE (reference sequence). This CDR3 has 14 residues. The CDR3 sequence is CASSLGDGPYEQYF. In DNA, the CDR3 is TGTGCCAGCAGCTTAGGGGACGGCCCCTACGAGCAGTACTTC.

V usage is TRBV4-3 and J usage is TRBJ2-7, with D possibly TRBD1 on 6 matching bases. Between the trimmed V and J ends, which lost 0 bases and 4 bases, there was a span of 10 bases. Germline loops: CDR1 LGHNA, CDR2 YSLEER. This CDR3 is built from 14 residues. The CDR3 DNA follows: TGCGCCAGCAGCCAAGACAGGGGAAAGTACGAGCAGTACTTC. This codes for CASSQDRGKYEQYF.

This clone showed up just once. The chain carries TRBV28 and TRBJ1-2, with 8 bases fitting TRBD1. Germline V gene sequence: CDR1 MDHEN, CDR2 SYDVKM. V dropped 5 bases and J dropped 8; count of bases not matched to a gene: 16. The CDR3 totals 16 residues. CDR3 loop: CASSPPKDRAFEGYTF. The CDR3 nucleotides are TGTGCCAGCAGTCCACCCAAGGACAGGGCCTTCGAGGGCTACACCTTC.

This clone was observed a few times. The gene calls are TRBV2 and TRBJ1-3; D remains ambiguous. Germline V gene sequence: CDR1 SNHLY, CDR2 FYNNEI. The CDR3 consists of 14 residues. The ends were cut back, 3 bases at V and 0 bases at J, with 6 bases in the middle. In nucleotides, the CDR3 is TGTGCCAGCAGTGACTCGAGCTCTGGAAACACCATATATTTT. Translation: CASSDSSSGNTIYF.

The rearrangement joins TRBV4-3 to TRBJ2-2; 11 nucleotides align to TRBD2. V gave up 3 bases and J gave up 4 bases; unmatched junction bases: 4. The CDR3 extends over 16 amino acids. Germline loops: CDR1 LGHNA, CDR2 YSLEER. CDR3 nucleotides: TGCGCCAGCAGCCACGCCCTAGCGGGGGGCACCGGGGAGCTGTTTTTT. Amino acid sequence: CASSHALAGGTGELFF.